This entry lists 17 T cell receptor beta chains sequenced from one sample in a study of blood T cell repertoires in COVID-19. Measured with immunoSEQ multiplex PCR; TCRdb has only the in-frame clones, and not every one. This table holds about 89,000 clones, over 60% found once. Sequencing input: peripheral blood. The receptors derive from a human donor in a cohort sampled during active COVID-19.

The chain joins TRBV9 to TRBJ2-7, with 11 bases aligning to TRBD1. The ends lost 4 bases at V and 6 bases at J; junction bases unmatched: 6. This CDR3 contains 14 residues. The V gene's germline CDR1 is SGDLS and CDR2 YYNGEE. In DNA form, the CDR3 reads TGTGCCAGCAGCCCTAGAGGACAGGGGGCCGAGCAGTACTTC. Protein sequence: CASSPRGQGAEQYF.

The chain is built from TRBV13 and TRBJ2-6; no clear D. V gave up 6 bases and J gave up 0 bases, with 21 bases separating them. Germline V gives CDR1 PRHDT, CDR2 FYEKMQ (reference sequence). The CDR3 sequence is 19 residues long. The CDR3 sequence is CASSLGLGALHSGANVLTF. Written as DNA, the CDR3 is TGTGCCAGCAGTCTAGGATTAGGCGCCTTACACTCTGGGGCCAACGTCCTGACTTTC.

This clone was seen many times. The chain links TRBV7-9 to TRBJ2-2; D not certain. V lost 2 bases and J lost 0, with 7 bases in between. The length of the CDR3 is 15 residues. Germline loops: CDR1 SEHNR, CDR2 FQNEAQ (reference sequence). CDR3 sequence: CASSLRPANTGELFF. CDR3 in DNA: TGTGCCAGCAGCTTACGTCCAGCGAACACCGGGGAGCTGTTTTTT.

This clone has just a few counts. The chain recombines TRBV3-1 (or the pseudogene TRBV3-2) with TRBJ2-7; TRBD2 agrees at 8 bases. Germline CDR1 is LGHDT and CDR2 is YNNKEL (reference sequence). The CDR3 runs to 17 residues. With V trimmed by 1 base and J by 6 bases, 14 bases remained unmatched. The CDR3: CASSQVPRGTSYSEQYF. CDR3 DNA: TGTGCCAGCAGCCAAGTCCCTAGGGGGACTAGTTATTCCGAGCAGTACTTC.

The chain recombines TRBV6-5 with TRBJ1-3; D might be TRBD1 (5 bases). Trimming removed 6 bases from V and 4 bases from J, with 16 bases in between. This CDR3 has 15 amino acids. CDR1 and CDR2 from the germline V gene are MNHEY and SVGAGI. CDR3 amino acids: CASRPAQGFGNTIYF. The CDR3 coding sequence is TGTGCCAGCAGGCCAGCCCAGGGTTTCGGAAACACCATATATTTT.

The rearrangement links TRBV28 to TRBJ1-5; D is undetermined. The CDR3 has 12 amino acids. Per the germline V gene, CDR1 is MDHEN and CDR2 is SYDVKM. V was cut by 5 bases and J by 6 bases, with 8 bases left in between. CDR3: CASSRLSQPQHF. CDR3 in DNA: TGTGCCAGCAGTCGTCTGAGTCAGCCCCAGCATTTT.

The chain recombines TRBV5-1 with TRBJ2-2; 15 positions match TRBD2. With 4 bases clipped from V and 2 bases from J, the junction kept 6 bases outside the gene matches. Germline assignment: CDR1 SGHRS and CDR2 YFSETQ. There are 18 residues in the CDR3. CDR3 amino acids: CASSPGTSGRINTGELFF. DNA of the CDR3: TGCGCCAGCAGCCCCGGGACTAGCGGGAGGATTAACACCGGGGAGCTGTTTTTT.

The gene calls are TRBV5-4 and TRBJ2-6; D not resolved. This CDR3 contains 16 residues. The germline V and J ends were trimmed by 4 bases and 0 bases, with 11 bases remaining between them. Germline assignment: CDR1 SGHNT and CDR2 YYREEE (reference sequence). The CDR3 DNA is TGTGCCAGCAGCAACTTGGTCCCCTCTGGGGCCAACGTCCTGACTTTC. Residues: CASSNLVPSGANVLTF.

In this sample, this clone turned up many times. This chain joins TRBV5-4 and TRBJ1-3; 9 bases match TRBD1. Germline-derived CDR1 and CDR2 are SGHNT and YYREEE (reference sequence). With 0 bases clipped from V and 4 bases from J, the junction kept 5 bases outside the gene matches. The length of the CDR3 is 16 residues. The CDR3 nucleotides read TGTGCCAGCAGCTTGGGGACAGGGGCGCAAGGAAACACCATATATTTT. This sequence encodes CASSLGTGAQGNTIYF.

The CDR3 loop reads CASSYGDLNNEQFF. The CDR3, as DNA: TGTGCCAGCAGTTACGGAGACCTAAACAATGAGCAGTTCTTC. The V gene is TRBV6-2 or TRBV6-3, the J gene TRBJ2-1; D is unresolved. V was clipped by 2 bases and J by 5 bases, with 10 bases between them. The CDR3 is 14 residues long. Germline loops: CDR1 MNHEY, CDR2 SVGEGT.

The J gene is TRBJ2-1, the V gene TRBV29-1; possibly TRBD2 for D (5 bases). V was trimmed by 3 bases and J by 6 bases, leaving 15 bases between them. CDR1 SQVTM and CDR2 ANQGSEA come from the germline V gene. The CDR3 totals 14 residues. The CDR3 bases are TGCAGCGTTGAGAGGGTCCCCCCTATCAATGAGCAGTTCTTC. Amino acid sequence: CSVERVPPINEQFF.

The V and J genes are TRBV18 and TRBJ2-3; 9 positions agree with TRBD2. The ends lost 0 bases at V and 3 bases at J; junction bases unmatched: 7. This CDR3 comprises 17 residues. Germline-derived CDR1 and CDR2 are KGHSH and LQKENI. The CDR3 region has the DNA TGTGCCAGCTCACCACCTAACGGCGGGAGGGTTACAGATACGCAGTATTTT. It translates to CASSPPNGGRVTDTQYF.

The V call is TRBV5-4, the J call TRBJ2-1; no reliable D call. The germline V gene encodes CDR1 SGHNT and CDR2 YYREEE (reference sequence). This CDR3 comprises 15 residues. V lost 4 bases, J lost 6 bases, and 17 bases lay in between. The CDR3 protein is CASSRVAPKPNEQFF. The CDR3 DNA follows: TGTGCCAGCAGCCGGGTGGCGCCGAAGCCCAATGAGCAGTTCTTC.

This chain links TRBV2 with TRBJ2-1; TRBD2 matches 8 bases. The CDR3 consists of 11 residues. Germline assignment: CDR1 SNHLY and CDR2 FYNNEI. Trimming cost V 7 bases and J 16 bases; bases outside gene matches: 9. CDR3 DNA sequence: TGTGCCAGCATGAGGGGTAGCGGGACTTTCTTC. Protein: CASMRGSGTFF.

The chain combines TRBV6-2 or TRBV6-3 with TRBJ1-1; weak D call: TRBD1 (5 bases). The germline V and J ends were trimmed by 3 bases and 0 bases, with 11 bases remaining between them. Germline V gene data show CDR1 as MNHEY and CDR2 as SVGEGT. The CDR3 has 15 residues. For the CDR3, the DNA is TGTGCCAGCAGTTATGAAGGCAGGGTGAACACTGAAGCTTTCTTT. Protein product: CASSYEGRVNTEAFF.

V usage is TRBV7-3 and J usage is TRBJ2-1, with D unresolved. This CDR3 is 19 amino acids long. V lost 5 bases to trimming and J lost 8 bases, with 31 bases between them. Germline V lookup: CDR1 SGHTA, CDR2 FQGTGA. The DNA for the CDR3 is TGTGCCAGCAGCACACACCCCTCAGGTGGCCCTTCACCGTACGATGAGCAGTTCTTC. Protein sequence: CASSTHPSGGPSPYDEQFF. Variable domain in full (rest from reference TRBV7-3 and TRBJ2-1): GAGVSQTPSNKVTEKGKYVELRCDPISGHTALYWYRQSLGQGPEFLIYFQGTGAADDSGLPNDRFFAVRPEGSVSTLKIQRTERGDSAVYLCASSTHPSGGPSPYDEQFFGPGTRLTVL.

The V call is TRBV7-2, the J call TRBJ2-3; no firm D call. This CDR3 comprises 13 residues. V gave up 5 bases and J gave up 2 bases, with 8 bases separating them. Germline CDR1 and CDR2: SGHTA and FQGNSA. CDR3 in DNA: TGTGCCAGCAGCCCCCCCGTCACAGATACGCAGTATTTT. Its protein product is CASSPPVTDTQYF.